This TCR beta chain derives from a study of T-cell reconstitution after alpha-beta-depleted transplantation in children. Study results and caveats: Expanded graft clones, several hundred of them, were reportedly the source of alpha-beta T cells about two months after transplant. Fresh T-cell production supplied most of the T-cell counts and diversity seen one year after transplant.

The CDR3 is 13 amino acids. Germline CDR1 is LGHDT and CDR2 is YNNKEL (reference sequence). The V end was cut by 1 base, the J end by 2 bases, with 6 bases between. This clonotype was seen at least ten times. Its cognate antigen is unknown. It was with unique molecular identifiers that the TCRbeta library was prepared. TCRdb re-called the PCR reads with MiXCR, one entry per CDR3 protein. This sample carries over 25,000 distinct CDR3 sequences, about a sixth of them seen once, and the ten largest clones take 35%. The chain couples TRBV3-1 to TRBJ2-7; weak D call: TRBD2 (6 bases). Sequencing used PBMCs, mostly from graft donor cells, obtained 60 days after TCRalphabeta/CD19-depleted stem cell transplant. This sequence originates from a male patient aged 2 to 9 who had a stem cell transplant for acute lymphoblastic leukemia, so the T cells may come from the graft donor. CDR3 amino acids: CASSQGGAYEQYF. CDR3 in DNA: TGTGCCAGCAGCCAAGGCGGGGCCTACGAGCAGTACTTC.